This record concerns one T cell receptor (beta chain) sequence. Produced via immunoSEQ multiplex PCR; TCRdb's table is partial and in-frame only. Of nearly 750,000 clones listed, 55% to 80% are singletons. The sample belongs to a study of shared clonotypes between healthy human individuals. Study-wide background: Researchers drew samples from a couple of women and three men aged 18 to 49.

Caucasian adults living in Nashville, Tennessee, provided all samples. Partitioning of CD4+ cells yielded a CD45RA+ naive subset and a CD45RA-negative memory subset. Germline CDR1 and CDR2: MNHNS and SASEGT. The V end was cut by 2 bases, the J end by 6 bases, with 10 bases between. CDR3 length equals 13 residues. This TCR was recovered from a woman in her thirties in good health. The sample taken for sequencing was memory CD4+ T cells sorted from blood. Subset denoted: CD45RA-negative fraction. V usage is TRBV6-1 and J usage is TRBJ1-2, with TRBD1 as a possible D gene (6 bases). CDR3 coding DNA: TGTGCCAGCAGTGAATGGAGGGGGAATGGCTACACCTTC. The encoded protein is CASSEWRGNGYTF.